These T cell receptor beta chains were read from a single sample in a study of blood T cells in healthy people across ages. Using its own MiXCR run on the 5' RACE reads, TCRdb lists one record per CDR3 protein. This table has 910,000 or so distinct CDR3 sequences, 51% appearing once. Source material: blood. All receptors come from a woman aged 60-75 years in good health. Both conserved end residues are part of each CDR3. The D gene is left open where the match is weak. Expanded clones get a size class; other rows say once, few or many, or leave the size out.

TRBJ1-5 TRBV28 . . CASQVGNQPQHF TGTGCCAGCCAGGTAGGCAATCAGCCCCAGCATTTT
TRBJ1-2 TRBV3-1 . . CASSQRGFEGIGYTF TGTGCCAGCAGCCAAAGAGGCTTCGAGGGCATTGGCTACACCTTC
TRBJ1-6 TRBV4-2 . . CASSQDGVGAGSPLHF TGTGCCAGCAGCCAAGATGGGGTTGGGGCGGGGTCACCCCTCCACTTT
TRBJ1-5 TRBV12-3/TRBV12-4 . few CASSLSAESNQPQHF TGTGCCAGCAGTTTATCGGCGGAAAGCAATCAGCCCCAGCATTTT
TRBJ1-2 TRBV25-1 . . CASRPGGVSPWDGYTF TGTGCCAGCAGGCCTGGGGGTGTAAGTCCTTGGGATGGCTACACCTTC
TRBJ2-7 TRBV3-1 . . CASSPSRGGDYEQYF TGTGCCAGCAGCCCCTCGAGAGGGGGGGATTACGAGCAGTACTTC
TRBJ1-5 TRBV6-2/TRBV6-3 . once CASRSAGATINSNQPQHF TGTGCCAGCAGGTCGGCAGGGGCGACCATCAATAGCAATCAGCCCCAGCATTTT
TRBJ2-3 TRBV7-2 . . CASSASLFGGMSTDTQYF TGTGCCAGCAGCGCCTCCCTTTTTGGCGGGATGAGCACAGATACGCAGTATTTT
TRBJ2-7 TRBV28 TRBD2 few CASSYRAGWDEQYF TGTGCCAGCAGTTACAGAGCGGGATGGGACGAGCAGTACTTC
TRBJ2-1 TRBV20-1 . . CSAPSSYNEQFF TGCAGTGCACCCAGCTCCTACAATGAGCAGTTCTTC
TRBJ2-3 TRBV13 TRBD2 . CASSSGTSGPDTQYF TGTGCCAGCAGCTCCGGGACTAGCGGGCCAGATACGCAGTATTTT
TRBJ1-2 TRBV28 . . CASRTLGAGRYYGYTF TGTGCCAGCAGAACACTCGGCGCAGGGAGGTACTATGGCTACACCTTC
TRBJ1-6 TRBV28 . . CASSQYRENSPLHF TGTGCCAGCAGTCAATACAGGGAAAATTCACCCCTCCACTTT
TRBJ1-5 TRBV27 . . CASSLGGPNQPQHF TGTGCCAGCAGTTTAGGCGGACCTAATCAGCCCCAGCATTTT
TRBJ2-7 TRBV3-1 TRBD2 . CASSRLAGSDEQYF TGTGCCAGCAGTAGACTAGCGGGAAGCGACGAGCAGTACTTC